Listed below are T cell receptor beta chains from one sample, sequenced in a study of cytomegalovirus exposure and HLA in healthy donors. Generated by immunoSEQ multiplex PCR, the TCRdb table keeps only in-frame clones and is missing some. The sample shows some 190,000 clones, more than 75% of them seen only once. Sequencing was carried out using PBMCs. The receptors here all came from a woman under 30 in good health and CMV-seronegative. Both conserved end residues are part of each CDR3. The D gene is left open where the match is weak. Where a row states a size, it is once, few, many or the class of an expanded clone; other rows omit it.

>-|-|TRBV5-1|TRBJ2-3|14
TGCGCCAGCAGGCCAAACTCGCACGCAGATACGCAGTATTTT
CASRPNSHADTQYF
>-|-|TRBV4-1|TRBJ1-2|19
TGCGCCAGCAGCCAAGATCTCGGGGGGTACGCGAATATCGGGGATGGCTACACCTTC
CASSQDLGGYANIGDGYTF
>-|-|TRBV5-1|TRBJ2-7|12
TGCGCCAGCAGTCGTACAGACGTCGAGCAGTACTTC
CASSRTDVEQYF
>-|-|TRBV5-4|TRBJ2-2|16
TGTGCCAGCAGCTTGCGCACGGGAGCTAACACCGGGGAGCTGTTTTTT
CASSLRTGANTGELFF
>-|-|TRBV6-5|TRBJ1-3|15
TGTGCCAGCACCCGATCAACACGGGCTGGAAACACCATATATTTT
CASTRSTRAGNTIYF
>few|-|TRBV5-1|TRBJ1-6|16
TGCGCCAGCAGCTTGGGCGGGACGAACAATAATTCACCCCTCCACTTT
CASSLGGTNNNSPLHF
>-|-|TRBV6-6|TRBJ1-3|16
TGTGCCAGCAGGGCCGAAGACAGCCCGTCTGGAAACACCATATATTTT
CASRAEDSPSGNTIYF
>few|-|TRBV7-8|TRBJ1-2|14
TGTGCCAGCAGCCCAGCGGGCAGGGCATATGGCTACACCTTC
CASSPAGRAYGYTF
>-|TRBD2|TRBV6-6|TRBJ2-7|16
TGTGCCAGCAGTCCGGGACTAGCGGGCCTTACCTACGAGCAGTACTTC
CASSPGLAGLTYEQYF
>-|-|TRBV5-1|TRBJ1-5|15
TGCGCCAGCAGCTTGGACAGGGCTGGCAATCAGCCCCAGCATTTT
CASSLDRAGNQPQHF
>-|TRBD1|TRBV28|TRBJ1-5|15
TGTGCCAGCAGGGGACAGGGGGCTGGCAATCAGCCCCAGCATTTT
CASRGQGAGNQPQHF
>-|-|TRBV30|TRBJ1-3|15
TGTGCCTGTTCCCACGGGGGGCCAACTGGAAACACCATATATTTT
CACSHGGPTGNTIYF
>-|-|TRBV6-5|TRBJ1-2|13
TGTGCCAGCAGTTACGGGGGGTCCTATGGCTACACCTTC
CASSYGGSYGYTF
>once|TRBD2|TRBV25-1|TRBJ2-5|18
TGTGCCAGCAGTGAATACCAGCGGGGGGGCGTCAGGAGAGAGACCCAGTACTTC
CASSEYQRGGVRRETQYF
>-|-|TRBV29-1|TRBJ1-1|14
TGCAGCGTTGTGCGGGGGGCGAAGGTCACTGAAGCTTTCTTT
CSVVRGAKVTEAFF
>-|TRBD2|TRBV7-2|TRBJ2-1|17
TGTGCCAGCAGCTTAGGGACCGGGACTATGATCTACAATGAGCAGTTCTTC
CASSLGTGTMIYNEQFF
>-|-|TRBV30|TRBJ1-4|15
TGTGCCTGGAGTGATAAGGGGACTCTCGATGAAAAACTGTTTTTT
CAWSDKGTLDEKLFF
>-|-|TRBV11-1|TRBJ1-1|13
TGTGCCAGCAGCTTACTCCGGAACACTGAAGCTTTCTTT
CASSLLRNTEAFF
>-|-|TRBV6-5|TRBJ1-1|15
TGTGCCAGCAGCGTTCTGCCCGGGAGGAACACTGAAGCTTTCTTT
CASSVLPGRNTEAFF
>-|TRBD1|TRBV7-9|TRBJ1-5|15
TGTGCCAGCAGCATGACAGGGGGTATCAATCAGCCCCAGCATTTT
CASSMTGGINQPQHF
>-|-|TRBV6-5|TRBJ2-2|15
TGTGCCAGCAGTTACGTTTCAGGGTACACCGGGGAGCTGTTTTTT
CASSYVSGYTGELFF
>-|TRBD1|TRBV28|TRBJ1-1|18
TGTGCCAGCACCACTTACAGGGGTTCTCAATACCCTGGCACTGAAGCTTTCTTT
CASTTYRGSQYPGTEAFF
>-|-|TRBV9|TRBJ2-7|14
TGTGCCAGCAGCGCCCAGGCCAGTGAGTACGAGCAGTACTTC
CASSAQASEYEQYF
>-|TRBD1|TRBV6-6|TRBJ1-5|14
TGTGCCAGCAGTCCCGGGACAGAGAATCAGCCCCAGCATTTT
CASSPGTENQPQHF
>once|-|TRBV6-1|TRBJ2-7|13
TGTGCCAGCAGTGAAGCCCCCAGGGGGGTAATATACTTC
CASSEAPRGVIYF
>-|-|TRBV4-2|TRBJ2-2|15
TGTGCCAGCAGCCAAGATCACGGGAGCACCGGGGAGCTGTTTTTT
CASSQDHGSTGELFF
>-|-|TRBV5-1|TRBJ1-3|13
TGCGCCAGCAGCTTGGAACAAGGAAACACCATATATTTT
CASSLEQGNTIYF
>-|-|TRBV5-1|TRBJ1-4|20
TGCGCCAGCAGCTTGTCCCCGCCGGGGGGAGGAGGGGCAACTAATGAAAAACTGTTTTTT
CASSLSPPGGGGATNEKLFF
>-|-|TRBV5-1|TRBJ2-5|15
TGCGCCAGCAGCACCACGACAGGCGGGCCAGAGACCCAGTACTTC
CASSTTTGGPETQYF
>-|-|TRBV30|TRBJ1-1|16
TGTGCCTGTACCTTACGGGGAGGGATACGGAACACTGAAGCTTTCTTT
CACTLRGGIRNTEAFF
>-|-|TRBV11-2|TRBJ2-3|16
TGTGCCAGCATGGGACTCAGGAGCATCCAAGGTGATACGCAGTATTTT
CASMGLRSIQGDTQYF
>-|TRBD2|TRBV5-8|TRBJ2-1|17
TGTGCCAGCAGCCTGTCCGTCCTAGCGGGGTTCCACAATGAGCAGTTCTTC
CASSLSVLAGFHNEQFF
>-|TRBD1|TRBV10-2|TRBJ2-3|17
TGCGCCAGCAGCCCCAATCAGGGGGTAAGGACCACAGATACGCAGTATTTT
CASSPNQGVRTTDTQYF